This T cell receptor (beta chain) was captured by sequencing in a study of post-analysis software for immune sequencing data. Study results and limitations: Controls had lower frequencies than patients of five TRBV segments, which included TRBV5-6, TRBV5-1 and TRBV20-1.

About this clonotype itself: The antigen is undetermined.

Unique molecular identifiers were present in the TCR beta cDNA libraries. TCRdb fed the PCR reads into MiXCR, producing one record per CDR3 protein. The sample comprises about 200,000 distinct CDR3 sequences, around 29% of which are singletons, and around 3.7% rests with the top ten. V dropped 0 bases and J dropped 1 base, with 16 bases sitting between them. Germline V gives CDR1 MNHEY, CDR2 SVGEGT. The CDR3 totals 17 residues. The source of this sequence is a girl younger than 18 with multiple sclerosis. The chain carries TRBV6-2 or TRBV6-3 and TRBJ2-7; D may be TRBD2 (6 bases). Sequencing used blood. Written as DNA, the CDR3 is TGTGCCAGCAGTTACTCGGATCTGGGGAGGAGGTCCTACGAGCAGTACTTC. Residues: CASSYSDLGRRSYEQYF.